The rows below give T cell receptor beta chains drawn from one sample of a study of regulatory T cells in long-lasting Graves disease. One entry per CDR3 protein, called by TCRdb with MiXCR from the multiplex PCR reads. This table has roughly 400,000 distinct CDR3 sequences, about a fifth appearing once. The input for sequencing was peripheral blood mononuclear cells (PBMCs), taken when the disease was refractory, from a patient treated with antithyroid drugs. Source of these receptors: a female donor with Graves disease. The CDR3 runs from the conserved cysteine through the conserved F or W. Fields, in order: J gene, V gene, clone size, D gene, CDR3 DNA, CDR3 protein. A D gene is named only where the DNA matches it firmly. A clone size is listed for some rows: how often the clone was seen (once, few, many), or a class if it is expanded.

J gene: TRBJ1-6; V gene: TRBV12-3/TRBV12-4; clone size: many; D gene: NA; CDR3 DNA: TGTGCCAGCAGTTTCGACAGGATGAATTCACCCCTCCACTTT; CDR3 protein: CASSFDRMNSPLHF
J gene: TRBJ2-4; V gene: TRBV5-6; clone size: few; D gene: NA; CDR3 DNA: TGTGCCAGCAGCTTGGTACAAGCCAAAAACATTCAGTACTTC; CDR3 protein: CASSLVQAKNIQYF
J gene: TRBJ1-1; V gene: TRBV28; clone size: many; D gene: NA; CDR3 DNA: TGTGCCAGCAGTCTCTCAGACCAGAACACTGAAGCTTTCTTT; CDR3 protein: CASSLSDQNTEAFF
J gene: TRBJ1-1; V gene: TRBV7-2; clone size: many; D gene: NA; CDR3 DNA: TGTGCCAGCAGCTTAGGCAGACAGAACACTGAAGCTTTCTTT; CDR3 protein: CASSLGRQNTEAFF
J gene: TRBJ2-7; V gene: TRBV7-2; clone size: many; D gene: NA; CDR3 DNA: TGTGCCAGCAGCTTAACCGGGAACGAGCAGTACTTC; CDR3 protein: CASSLTGNEQYF
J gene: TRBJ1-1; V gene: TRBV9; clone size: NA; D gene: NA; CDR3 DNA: TGTGCCAGCAGCGTAGAGGGAAGGAACACTGAAGCTCTCTTT; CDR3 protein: CASSVEGRNTEALF
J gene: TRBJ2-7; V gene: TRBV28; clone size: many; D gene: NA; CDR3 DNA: TGTGCCAGCAGTTCCATGGGGGCGGAGCAGTACTTC; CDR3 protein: CASSSMGAEQYF
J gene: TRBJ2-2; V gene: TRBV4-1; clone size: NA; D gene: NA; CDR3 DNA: TGCGCCAGCAGCCAATCTCGTCTCGCGAACACCGGGGAGCTGTTTTTT; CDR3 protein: CASSQSRLANTGELFF
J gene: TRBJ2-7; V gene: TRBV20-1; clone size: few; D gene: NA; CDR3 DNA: TGCAGTGCTAGAGCACAAGCCGAGCAGTACTTC; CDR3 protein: CSARAQAEQYF
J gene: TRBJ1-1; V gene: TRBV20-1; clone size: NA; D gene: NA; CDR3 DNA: TGCAGTGCTAGGAGGGGGGCAGGGAGCCTCCTCATGAACACTGAAGCTTTCTTT; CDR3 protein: CSARRGAGSLLMNTEAFF
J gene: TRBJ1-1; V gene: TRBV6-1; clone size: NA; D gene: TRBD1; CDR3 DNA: TGTGCCAGCAGCCGGGGACAGGGAAGGGGCACTGAAGCTTTCTTT; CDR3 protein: CASSRGQGRGTEAFF
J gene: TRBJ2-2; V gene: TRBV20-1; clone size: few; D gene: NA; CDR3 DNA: TGCAGTGCTAGAGCCTTGAACACCGGGGAGCTGTTTTTT; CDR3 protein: CSARALNTGELFF
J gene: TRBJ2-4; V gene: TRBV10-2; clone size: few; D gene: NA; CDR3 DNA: TGCGCCAGCAGTGAAATCTCTAGCGCCATAGCCAAAAACATTCAGTACTTC; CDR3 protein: CASSEISSAIAKNIQYF
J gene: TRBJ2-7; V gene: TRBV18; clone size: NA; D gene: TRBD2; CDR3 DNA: TGTGCCAGCTCACCACGACGGGAGGGCCTGTCCTACGAGCAGTACTTC; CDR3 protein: CASSPRREGLSYEQYF
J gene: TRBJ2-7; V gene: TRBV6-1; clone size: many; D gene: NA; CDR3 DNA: TGTGCCAGCAGCCACCGGACAGCCTACGAGCAGTACTTC; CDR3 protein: CASSHRTAYEQYF
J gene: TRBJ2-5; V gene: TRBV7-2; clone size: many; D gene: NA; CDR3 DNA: TGTGCCAGCAGCTTAAGGGCCGCGCAAGAGACCCAGTACTTC; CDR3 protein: CASSLRAAQETQYF
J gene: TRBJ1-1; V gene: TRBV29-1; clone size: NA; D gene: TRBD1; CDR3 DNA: TGCAGCGCGAGGACAGGGAGCGCCACTGAAGCTTTCTTT; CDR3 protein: CSARTGSATEAFF
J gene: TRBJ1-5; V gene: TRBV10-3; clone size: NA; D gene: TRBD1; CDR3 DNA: TGTGCCATCAGTGAGTCGGGGACAGATTATCAGCCCCAGCATTTT; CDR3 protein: CAISESGTDYQPQHF
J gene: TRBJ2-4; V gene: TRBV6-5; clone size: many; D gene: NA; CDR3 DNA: TGTGCCAGCAGTTCCTTGGGAGGAATCATAGCCAAAAACATTCAGTACTTC; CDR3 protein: CASSSLGGIIAKNIQYF
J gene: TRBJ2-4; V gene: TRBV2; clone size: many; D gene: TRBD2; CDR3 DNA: TGTGCCAGCAGTGGGGGAGGGCGAGACGGCGACATTCAGTACTTC; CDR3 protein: CASSGGGRDGDIQYF
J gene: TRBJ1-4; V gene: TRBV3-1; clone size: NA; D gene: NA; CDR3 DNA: TGTGCCAGCAGCCAAGGGGGGTGGTATTTGGCTAATGAAAAACTGTTTTTT; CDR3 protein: CASSQGGWYLANEKLFF